This T cell receptor beta chain was retrieved from a study of cytomegalovirus exposure and HLA in healthy donors (dated by TCRdb to about 2017). Study-level background: According to a later analysis, the roughly 120 validation repertoires were produced on the same platform as the roughly 700 repertoires of the first cohort. The study aimed to test whether signatures of past pathogen exposure could be identified by cataloging public T cell receptors. A separate validation cohort of over 95 different subjects was used in addition to the approximately 700-subject first cohort. The study combined high-throughput TCR immunosequencing, statistical association of individual TCRs with disease status, and machine learning to predict cytomegalovirus infection status.

Of note for this clone: This clone's antigen is unknown. Base qualities are not provided; no much larger clone lies one nucleotide away.

Sequences DFQATT (CDR1) and SNEGSKA (CDR2) are obtained from the germline V gene (reference sequence). The CDR3 sequence holds 11 residues, the cysteine and phenylalanine included. Only the CDR3 part of the read is kept: 33 bases, read in frame from the first base. V loses 6 bases of germline sequence and J loses 10 bases, and the interval between the two ends is 13 bases. Libraries were built with the immunoSEQ multiplex PCR assay. In the authors' own workflow: A statistical classification framework was developed to diagnose cytomegalovirus status using the catalog of TCR beta chain sequences. Imported from immuneACCESS, the table was reduced by TCRdb to in-frame sequences with V and J called. These copies leave out some clones; in studies compared against another copy, an unresolved V gene accounts for under half, and the cause of the remainder is not known. V and J calls and clone size are given by that table; D and trimming were obtained from the DNA. This sample lists over 100,000 clones; nearly 90% were detected once. The top ten constitute around 3.4% of the sample.

The full study reports these points: Most TCR sequences were observed very rarely across donors, whereas some public TCRs were present in many individuals. The study gave a list of 150 to 200 TCR beta chains associated with cytomegalovirus. In vitro tests confirmed that three of the cytomegalovirus-associated TCR beta chains recognize cytomegalovirus antigens. All 120 or so repertoires were used to score co-occurrence in the validation cohort in a later analysis, because that analysis had no HLA typing for the cohort. The authors suggested that the approach could potentially be generalized to other disease states and immunological phenotypes. In a later analysis, TCRs clustered in the first cohort were found to also tend to co-occur in the 100 to 150 validation repertoires, with 94% of cluster scores above 0. The classifier was reported to diagnose cytomegalovirus status with high specificity and sensitivity in both the original cohort and the validation cohort.

The donors belonged to the validation cohort of about 110 subjects, which was separate from the roughly 670-subject first cohort. This sequence originates from a man aged 25 to 45 in good health and CMV-seronegative. Source material: PBMCs. The sequence joins TRBV20-1 to TRBJ2-1; the D gene identity is not certain. The CDR3 here reads CSAQDFGEQFF. Here is the DNA: TGCAGTGCCCAAGACTTCGGGGAGCAGTTCTTC.